These 6 T cell receptor beta chains came from one sample sequenced in a study of PD-1 blockade in classical Hodgkin lymphoma. Libraries were prepared by immunoSEQ multiplex PCR; TCRdb keeps only in-frame clonotypes and omits some of them. The table has some 64,000 clones, about 91% seen once. All patients experienced relapse after autologous stem cell transplantation, and brentuximab vedotin exposure was variable. The input for sequencing was peripheral blood mononuclear cells (PBMCs), taken at baseline. These receptors came from a human donor with classical Hodgkin lymphoma.

This chain joins TRBV7-7 and TRBJ1-2; D perhaps matches TRBD1 (5 bases). V was cut by 10 bases and J by 8 bases, with 17 bases left in between. Germline assignment: CDR1 SSHAT and CDR2 FNYEAQ (reference sequence). CDR3 length equals 12 residues. The DNA of the CDR3 is TGTGCCACTCTTACCCCGGGGCACGGCTACACCTTC. Translation gives CATLTPGHGYTF.

This chain joins TRBV6-5 and TRBJ1-6, with D possibly being TRBD1 (5 bases). From germline, CDR1 is MNHEY and CDR2 SVGAGI. Deletions cut 0 bases from V and 11 bases from J, with 14 bases between. The CDR3 has 15 residues. CDR3 sequence: CASSYSTAGAPPLHF. The DNA of the CDR3 is TGTGCCAGCAGTTACTCGACAGCTGGCGCCCCACCCCTCCACTTT.

J is TRBJ2-3 and V is TRBV27; TRBD2 might be the D (7 bases). Germline V gene data show CDR1 as MNHEY and CDR2 as SMNVEV (reference sequence). The V end lost 7 bases, the J end lost 3 bases, and 14 bases lay between the germline ends. This CDR3 has 14 amino acids. CDR3 DNA sequence: TGTGCCAGCACCAAAGGGGGGGGAACAGATACGCAGTATTTT. Residues: CASTKGGGTDTQYF.

This sequence joins TRBV11-2 and TRBJ2-3, with D perhaps matching TRBD2 (6 bases). V was pared by 2 bases and J by 5 bases, with 14 bases between. The germline V gene has CDR1 SGHAT and CDR2 FQNNGV. The CDR3 has 15 residues. The CDR3 DNA reads as TGTGCCAGCAGCTTAATCACTAGCAGGGAAGATACGCAGTATTTT. Its protein is CASSLITSREDTQYF.

This rearrangement joins TRBV30 to TRBJ2-1; perhaps TRBD2 as D (5 bases). Between the trimmed V and J ends, which lost 4 bases and 6 bases, there was a span of 13 bases. CDR3 length: 13 residues. Germline CDR1 GTSNPN, CDR2 SVGIG (reference sequence). CDR3 loop: CAWKDFGGNEQFF. The CDR3 nucleotides are TGTGCCTGGAAGGATTTTGGAGGCAATGAGCAGTTCTTC.

The V call is TRBV5-5, the J call TRBJ1-3, with D possibly TRBD1 on 5 matching bases. The CDR3 has 16 residues. Trimming removed 0 bases at V and 2 bases at J, with 12 bases between. Germline CDR1 reads SGHKS; CDR2 reads YYEKEE (reference sequence). The CDR3 spells CASSLEALGAGNTIYF. CDR3 in DNA: TGTGCCAGCAGCTTGGAGGCTCTGGGGGCTGGAAACACCATATATTTT.